Sequencing of this TCR beta chain was carried out in a study of T cells after yellow fever vaccination. Points from the study as a whole: Post-booster repertoires again held most primary-vaccination clones (roughly 96% CD4, 88% CD8). A weaker but faster secondary response was observed, peaking on day 5 versus 15.

On this clonotype itself: The antigen remains undetermined.

They built TCR cDNA with 5'RACE template switching, a step that put in a universal primer site and UMIs. TCRdb processed the 5' RACE reads anew with MiXCR; each CDR3 protein has one entry. In the table there are some 220,000 distinct CDR3 sequences, about 3% of which are singletons. Sequencing used CD4+ T cells sorted from PBMCs, obtained 10 days after the yellow fever booster vaccination. The TCR was taken from a young man who received the YFV17D yellow fever vaccine.

CDR3 residues: CSVRDRVNTEAFF. For the CDR3, the DNA is TGCAGCGTTAGGGACAGGGTGAACACTGAAGCTTTCTTT. The chain is built from TRBV29-1 and TRBJ1-1, with 9 positions matching TRBD1. Losses at the gene ends were 5 bases for V and 0 bases for J; bases not matched to a gene: 1. The CDR3 runs to 13 residues. Germline V gene lookup returns CDR1 SQVTM and CDR2 ANQGSEA. The whole variable domain, remainder taken from reference TRBV29-1 and TRBJ1-1, is SAVISQKPSRDICQRGTSLTIQCQVDSQVTMMFWYRQQPGQSLTLIATANQGSEATYESGFVIDKFPISRPNLTFSTLTVSNMSPEDSSIYLCSVRDRVNTEAFFGQGTRLTVV.